Listed below are T cell receptor beta chains from one sample, sequenced in a study of chemoradiotherapy in HPV16-positive cancers. The repertoire was sequenced with immunoSEQ multiplex PCR; TCRdb's copy has only in-frame clones and lacks some. The sample lists 7,500 to 8,000 clones, roughly 79% occurring once. Sampling was performed from a patient who underwent chemoradiotherapy. The receptors were sampled from a human donor with HPV-associated anogenital cancer. CDR3s include the opening cysteine and the closing phenylalanine or tryptophan. The D gene is left open where the match is weak. Rows may omit the clone size; those that give it use once, few, many or a size class.

clone size	D gene	V gene	J gene	CDR3 protein	CDR3 DNA
few	.	TRBV19	TRBJ2-6	CASTARTVLTF	TGTGCCAGTACCGCCAGGACCGTCCTGACTTTC
.	TRBD1	TRBV5-1	TRBJ1-2	CASSSWGGTGGLNYGYTF	TGCGCCAGCAGCTCCTGGGGAGGGACAGGGGGCCTGAACTATGGCTACACCTTC
.	.	TRBV28	TRBJ2-1	CASRASSYNEQFF	TGTGCCAGCAGGGCAAGCTCCTACAATGAGCAGTTCTTC
.	.	TRBV12-5	TRBJ1-2	CASAPFSANYGYTF	TGTGCTAGTGCCCCCTTTAGTGCTAACTATGGCTACACCTTC
.	.	TRBV21-1	TRBJ2-2	CASSKARENPNTGELFF	TGTGCCAGCAGCAAAGCAAGAGAAAATCCTAACACCGGGGAGCTGTTTTTT
.	.	TRBV29-1	TRBJ2-7	CSVAVDYPMPSEQYF	TGCAGCGTTGCAGTCGACTACCCCATGCCCTCCGAGCAGTACTTC
.	TRBD1	TRBV19	TRBJ1-2	CASSRAGTGNNYGYTF	TGTGCCAGTAGTAGGGCAGGGACAGGGAACAACTATGGCTACACCTTC
.	.	TRBV4-1	TRBJ2-1	CASSQGGGLGPYNEQFF	TGCGCCAGCAGCCAAGGGGGGGGGCTAGGCCCCTACAATGAGCAGTTCTTC
.	TRBD1	TRBV2	TRBJ1-4	CASSRDRLTNEKLFF	TGTGCCAGCAGTCGGGACAGGTTAACTAATGAAAAACTGTTTTTT
.	TRBD2	TRBV15	TRBJ2-1	CATSRGGSGEAEQFF	TGTGCCACCAGCAGAGGAGGTAGCGGGGAAGCGGAGCAGTTCTTC
.	.	TRBV7-9	TRBJ1-2	CASSLAGPGRYGYTF	TGTGCCAGCAGCTTAGCGGGGCCAGGGCGGTATGGCTACACCTTC
.	.	TRBV6-5	TRBJ1-2	CASSPGQYGYGYTF	TGTGCCAGCAGCCCAGGACAGTATGGCTATGGCTACACCTTC
.	.	TRBV5-4	TRBJ1-2	CASSLSADRYGYTF	TGTGCCAGCAGCTTGTCGGCCGACCGCTATGGCTACACCTTC
few	TRBD1	TRBV19	TRBJ1-2	CASSPETGMTYGYTF	TGTGCCAGTAGTCCCGAGACAGGGATGACCTATGGCTACACCTTC
.	TRBD1	TRBV9	TRBJ2-7	CASSDGTGSHEQYF	TGTGCCAGCAGCGACGGGACAGGGTCTCACGAGCAGTACTTC
.	.	TRBV5-5	TRBJ2-7	CASSLEDRRGYEQYF	TGTGCCAGCAGCTTAGAGGACCGGCGGGGCTACGAGCAGTACTTC
.	.	TRBV4-3	TRBJ2-1	CASSQGPIAIEQFF	TGCGCCAGCAGCCAAGGTCCCATAGCTATTGAGCAGTTCTTC
few	.	TRBV5-4	TRBJ2-7	CASSLDGTTLYEQYF	TGTGCCAGCAGCTTGGACGGGACAACCTTATACGAGCAGTACTTC
.	.	TRBV30	TRBJ1-6	CAWSPAGSPLHF	TGTGCCTGGAGTCCGGCCGGTTCACCCCTCCACTTT
few	TRBD2	TRBV6-6	TRBJ2-3	CASSYPKAGGGDTQYF	TGTGCCAGCAGTTACCCGAAAGCGGGAGGAGGAGATACGCAGTATTTT
once	.	TRBV6-4	TRBJ2-1	CASSGIRANEQFF	TGTGCCAGCAGTGGCATACGGGCTAATGAGCAGTTCTTC
.	TRBD1	TRBV5-1	TRBJ1-4	CASSLTPGQGLNEKLFF	TGCGCCAGCAGCTTAACCCCGGGACAGGGCCTTAATGAAAAACTGTTTTTT
few	TRBD1	TRBV6-9	TRBJ2-2	CASRVDRRNTGELFF	TGTGCCAGCAGGGTGGACAGGAGGAACACCGGGGAGCTGTTTTTT
once	TRBD1	TRBV25-1	TRBJ2-7	CASSPANRGTYEQYF	TGTGCCAGCAGTCCGGCGAACAGGGGCACCTACGAGCAGTACTTC
.	.	TRBV7-2	TRBJ2-2	CASNPDSGTGELFF	TGTGCCAGCAACCCCGACAGTGGAACCGGGGAGCTGTTTTTT
.	TRBD2	TRBV7-9	TRBJ2-7	CASSSGLAVIYEQYF	TGTGCCAGCAGCTCGGGACTAGCGGTTATATACGAGCAGTACTTC
.	.	TRBV27	TRBJ2-1	CASSTPGTPGWGQFF	TGTGCCAGCAGTACCCCCGGGACCCCAGGCTGGGGGCAGTTCTTC
.	TRBD2	TRBV10-3	TRBJ2-3	CAISVAGGLADTQYF	TGTGCCATCAGTGTAGCGGGGGGCCTCGCAGATACGCAGTATTTT